The 5 T cell receptor beta chains below come from one sample, sequenced in a study of T cell responses to AZD1222 COVID-19 vaccine. Sequenced by immunoSEQ multiplex PCR; TCRdb stores in-frame clones only, minus some. This sample has about 200,000 clones, with around nine tenths found just once. This sample comprised peripheral blood, obtained 28 days after the second dose of the MenACWY control vaccine. These TCRs come from an adult who received the MenACWY meningococcal vaccine as a control.

This clone was observed a single time. The chain employs TRBV10-3 and TRBJ2-4, with 8 bases fitting TRBD1. V was pared by 4 bases and J by 1 base, with 9 bases of the junction left unmatched. The CDR3 extends over 17 amino acids. CDR1 is ENHRY, CDR2 SYGVKD, per germline. The CDR3 DNA reads as TGTGCCATCAGTGCTGGGACAGGCGGCGGGGCCAAAAACATTCAGTACTTC. It codes for CAISAGTGGGAKNIQYF.

V and J are TRBV6-6 and TRBJ1-5; possible D gene TRBD1, 5 bases. The germline V gene encodes CDR1 MNHNY and CDR2 SVGAGI (reference sequence). V lost 6 bases and J lost 7, with 7 bases in between. This CDR3 contains 11 residues. CDR3 bases: TGTGCCAGCAGGGGGGGGCAGCCCCAGCATTTT. This translates into CASRGGQPQHF.

The chain links TRBV6-1 to TRBJ2-3, with 9 positions matching TRBD2. This CDR3 has 16 residues. V shed 0 bases and J 1 base; nucleotides not matched to a gene: 2. The germline gives CDR1 MNHNS, CDR2 SASEGT. CDR3 DNA: TGTGCCAGCAGTGAAGCGCGACTAGCGGGCACAGATACGCAGTATTTT. As protein: CASSEARLAGTDTQYF.

This rearrangement joins TRBV7-9 to TRBJ2-1, with D hard to call. The germline gives CDR1 SEHNR, CDR2 FQNEAQ (reference sequence). The V gene lost 3 bases and the J gene lost 0 bases, with 12 bases spanning the gap. CDR3 length equals 16 residues. CDR3 sequence: CASSFSLQSSYNEQFF. CDR3 in DNA: TGTGCCAGCAGCTTTTCTTTACAGAGCTCCTACAATGAGCAGTTCTTC. The full variable domain, in which reference TRBV7-9 and TRBJ2-1 provide the parts outside the CDR3, is DTGVSQNPRHKITKRGQNVTFRCDPISEHNRLYWYRQTLGQGPEFLTYFQNEAQLEKSRLLSDRFSAERPKGSFSTLEIQRTEQGDSAMYLCASSFSLQSSYNEQFFGPGTRLTVL.

The genes are TRBV6-2 or TRBV6-3 and TRBJ2-7; 7 nucleotides agree with TRBD2. The germline gives CDR1 MNHEY, CDR2 SVGEGT. The trim removed 1 base at V and 5 bases at J, leaving 2 bases unmatched. This CDR3 is built from 13 residues. CDR3 nucleotides: TGTGCCAGCAGTTACTTCCGGGGGGACGAGCAGTACTTC. Translation gives CASSYFRGDEQYF.